There are a few counts of the clone carrying this TCR beta chain. Its target is not known. Naive CD8 T cells were FACS-sorted by CD8+CD4-CCR7+CD45RA+ markers. Germline V CDR1 and CDR2: MDHEN, SYDVKM. The CDR3 is made up of 17 amino acids. Trimming removed 5 bases at V and 11 bases at J, with 28 bases between. It was with previously described methods and listed TCR primers that bulk TCR libraries were made. TCRdb reanalysed the PCR reads using MiXCR and keeps one entry per CDR3 protein. The data show 490,000 or so distinct CDR3 sequences, roughly 24% seen once. This specimen belongs to a study of molecular identifiers for immune sequencing clone quantification. Study-level results: Sizes of highly expanded clones could be underestimated through identical TCRs sharing a barcode.

This TCR was recovered from a human donor in good health. Some libraries in this study had Jurkat cell RNA spiked in. Specimen: naive CD8+ T cells from blood, with Jurkat cell RNA spiked in. The subset here: FACS-sorted CD8+CD4-CCR7+CD45RA+ naive T cells. J is TRBJ1-5 and V is TRBV28, with D possibly TRBD1 on 5 matching bases. The CDR3 nucleotides read TGTGCCAGCAGTCTCCCGGCTCCGGGGTCAGTTCTCAGGGCCCAGCATTTT. Encoded protein: CASSLPAPGSVLRAQHF.